The rows below give T cell receptor beta chains drawn from one sample of a study of blood T cell repertoires in COVID-19. Clones were sequenced by immunoSEQ multiplex PCR, and TCRdb holds only the in-frame ones, with some missing. The table includes a few hundred thousand clones, about 80% detected once. Sequenced input: PBMCs or T cells enriched from blood (not recorded which). Receptor source: a man aged 50-59 years who had recovered from COVID-19. Both conserved end residues are trimmed from each CDR3. The order of the fields is D gene, V gene, J gene, CDR3 protein. D genes are given only for firm matches.

D gene: NA; V gene: TRBV12-3/TRBV12-4; J gene: TRBJ1-5; CDR3 protein: ASSGGQPQH
D gene: TRBD1; V gene: TRBV5-1; J gene: TRBJ2-7; CDR3 protein: ASSPGTELSEQY
D gene: NA; V gene: TRBV27; J gene: TRBJ1-2; CDR3 protein: ASSLLGGSYGYT
D gene: TRBD2; V gene: TRBV3-1/TRBV3-2; J gene: TRBJ2-1; CDR3 protein: ASSPLPLAGSTTNEQF
D gene: TRBD2; V gene: TRBV6-5; J gene: TRBJ2-7; CDR3 protein: ASSYTASGRDYEQY
D gene: NA; V gene: TRBV4-1; J gene: TRBJ1-2; CDR3 protein: ASSQDPGPNYGYT
D gene: NA; V gene: TRBV29-1; J gene: TRBJ1-2; CDR3 protein: SVAGNRGYT
D gene: NA; V gene: TRBV12-5; J gene: TRBJ1-3; CDR3 protein: ASGRESSGNTIY
D gene: NA; V gene: TRBV28; J gene: TRBJ2-7; CDR3 protein: ASRSPPFGTGGNEQY
D gene: TRBD1; V gene: TRBV24-1; J gene: TRBJ2-1; CDR3 protein: ATSDYGQGVNNEQF
D gene: TRBD2; V gene: TRBV7-3; J gene: TRBJ2-3; CDR3 protein: ASSVLAGVADTQY
D gene: TRBD1; V gene: TRBV5-8; J gene: TRBJ2-3; CDR3 protein: ASNFFSGQRTDTQY
D gene: NA; V gene: TRBV10-1; J gene: TRBJ1-1; CDR3 protein: ASSESAENTEAF
D gene: NA; V gene: TRBV9; J gene: TRBJ1-1; CDR3 protein: ASSRQGGVTEAF
D gene: NA; V gene: TRBV5-4; J gene: TRBJ2-2; CDR3 protein: ASSFRQANTGELF
D gene: TRBD2; V gene: TRBV5-4; J gene: TRBJ2-2; CDR3 protein: ASSSSGANTGELF
D gene: NA; V gene: TRBV11-2; J gene: TRBJ1-6; CDR3 protein: ASSLRQGIGNSPLH
D gene: NA; V gene: TRBV11-3; J gene: TRBJ2-4; CDR3 protein: ASSSGLIQY
D gene: TRBD1; V gene: TRBV24-1; J gene: TRBJ2-2; CDR3 protein: ATRDRGWTGELF